These 26 T cell receptor beta chains originate from one sample sequenced in a study of blood T cell repertoires in COVID-19. Here immunoSEQ multiplex PCR was the method, and the copy in TCRdb shows in-frame clones only, minus some. The table records about 59,000 clones, about 90% of them present only once. Sequenced sample: peripheral blood. The receptor source for this set is an older man in a cohort sampled during active COVID-19.

The V gene is TRBV19, the J gene TRBJ1-1, with D perhaps TRBD1 (6 bases). The germline V and J ends were trimmed by 4 bases and 0 bases, with 6 bases remaining between them. The CDR3 consists of 13 residues. CDR1 and CDR2 (germline): LNHDA, SQIVND (reference sequence). The DNA of the CDR3 is TGTGCCAGTAGTAACAGGGTGAACACTGAAGCTTTCTTT. This codes for CASSNRVNTEAFF.

As concerns this clone: Other DNA sequences from this sample encode an identical CDR3 as well. The chain uses TRBV30 and TRBJ1-5; 7 positions match TRBD1. The CDR3 has 13 amino acids. Germline V lookup: CDR1 GTSNPN, CDR2 SVGIG (reference sequence). Trimming at V came to 2 bases and at J to 4 bases, leaving 2 bases not matched to a gene. CDR3 coding DNA: TGTGCCTGGAGTAGCAGGGGGAATCAGCCCCAGCATTTT. This sequence encodes CAWSSRGNQPQHF. The complete variable domain, with remaining parts taken from reference TRBV30 and TRBJ1-5, reads SQTIHQWPATLVQPVGSPLSLECTVEGTSNPNLYWYRQAAGRGLQLLFYSVGIGQISSEVPQNLSASRPQDRQFILSSKKLLLSDSGFYLCAWSSRGNQPQHFGDGTRLSIL.

This chain connects TRBV20-1 to TRBJ2-2; D gene uncertain. CDR1 is DFQATT and CDR2 is SNEGSKA in the germline V gene (reference sequence). This CDR3 region has 11 residues. Trimming pared 5 bases from V and 1 base from J, leaving 2 bases between. In DNA, the CDR3 is TGCAGTGCTCAGAACACCGGGGAGCTGTTTTTT. Amino acid sequence: CSAQNTGELFF.

The chain has TRBV6-5 and TRBJ1-1; TRBD1 might be the D (5 bases). Germline values: CDR1 MNHEY, CDR2 SVGAGI. This CDR3 comprises 14 residues. Deletions cut 6 bases from V and 2 bases from J, with 13 bases between. CDR3 amino acids: CASSKTVFNTEAFF. The CDR3 coding sequence is TGTGCCAGCAGCAAGACAGTTTTTAACACTGAAGCTTTCTTT.

This chain connects TRBV9 to TRBJ1-3; D unresolved. With 5 bases removed from V and 3 bases from J, the gap between germline ends came to 15 bases. CDR3 length equals 15 residues. CDR1 and CDR2 from the germline V gene are SGDLS and YYNGEE. The CDR3 DNA reads TGTGCCAGCAGTGAATTCTTGGAGTATGGAAACACCATATATTTT. As protein: CASSEFLEYGNTIYF. Full variable domain (missing parts from reference TRBV9 and TRBJ1-3): DSGVTQTPKHLITATGQRVTLRCSPRSGDLSVYWYQQSLDQGLQFLIQYYNGEERAKGNILERFSAQQFPDLHSELNLSSLELGDSALYFCASSEFLEYGNTIYFGEGSWLTVV.

In its sample, this clone was seen once. The chain employs TRBV10-3 and TRBJ2-7; no clear D gene. The CDR3 contains 11 residues. Germline V lookup: CDR1 ENHRY, CDR2 SYGVKD. V was shortened by 4 bases and J by 3 bases, with 4 bases between the two germline ends. For the CDR3, the DNA is TGTGCCATCAGTGGAGGCTACGAGCAGTACTTC. Its protein is CAISGGYEQYF.

The V gene is TRBV20-1, the J gene TRBJ2-7; perhaps TRBD1 as D (5 bases). From germline, CDR1 is DFQATT and CDR2 SNEGSKA (reference sequence). Trimming took off 6 bases at V and 1 base at J, with 7 bases between the two ends. This CDR3 contains 11 residues. The CDR3 loop reads CSAGPSYEQYF. The CDR3 DNA follows: TGCAGTGCGGGGCCATCCTACGAGCAGTACTTC.

The rearrangement uses TRBV2 and TRBJ2-2; TRBD2 agrees at 9 bases. Trimming took 2 bases from V and 4 from J; bases not matched to a gene: 5. CDR3 length equals 16 residues. Looked up from germline, CDR1 is SNHLY and CDR2 is FYNNEI. The CDR3 bases are TGTGCCAGCAGTGAATTTAGCGGGGGTGGCACCGGGGAGCTGTTTTTT. It codes for CASSEFSGGGTGELFF.

The V gene is TRBV6-6, the J gene TRBJ2-2, with 12 bases aligning to TRBD2. The germline gives CDR1 MNHNY, CDR2 SVGAGI (reference sequence). The CDR3 loop spans 17 amino acids. The V and J ends lost 5 bases and 2 bases, in that order; junction bases with no gene match: 6. The CDR3 sequence is CASSHAGLAGNTGELFF. Here the CDR3 DNA reads TGTGCCAGCAGTCACGCTGGACTAGCGGGAAACACCGGGGAGCTGTTTTTT.

The sample holds one count of this clone. This chain joins TRBV12-5 and TRBJ2-7, with 7 positions matching TRBD1. Germline V CDR1 and CDR2: LGHNT, FRNRAP. The CDR3 is 13 residues long. The V and J ends lost 4 bases and 1 base, in that order; junction bases with no gene match: 1. The CDR3: CASGSDRSYEQYF. The CDR3 bases are TGTGCTAGTGGTTCGGACAGGTCCTACGAGCAGTACTTC.

The CDR3 DNA follows: TGTGCCACCAGTGATCGGGCGTGGGGCGCGCATCCCGGGGAGCTGTTTTTT. This encodes CATSDRAWGAHPGELFF. This sequence joins TRBV24-1 and TRBJ2-2, with D tentatively TRBD1 (5 bases). Trimming shortened V by 3 bases and J by 6 bases, and 19 bases separated the two germline ends. The CDR3 contains 17 residues. Germline CDR1 KGHDR, CDR2 SFDVKD.

The chain couples TRBV29-1 to TRBJ1-1; D perhaps matches TRBD1 (5 bases). Germline CDR1 is SQVTM and CDR2 is ANQGSEA. V was trimmed by 2 bases and J by 5 bases, leaving 15 bases between them. The CDR3 loop spans 14 amino acids. In DNA form, the CDR3 reads TGCAGCGTTGAAATCTCGTCAGGGAGGACTGAAGCTTTCTTT. Protein product: CSVEISSGRTEAFF.

This clone has a single count. The CDR3 DNA is TGTGCCTGGGGGGGTAGGGCTAGCGGGAGAAGGGGCCAAGAGACCCAGTACTTC. Protein product: CAWGGRASGRRGQETQYF. V and J are TRBV30 and TRBJ2-5; 10 bases are a match to TRBD2. V shed 5 bases and J 1 base; nucleotides not matched to a gene: 16. This CDR3 has 18 residues. Germline values: CDR1 GTSNPN, CDR2 SVGIG (reference sequence).

This rearrangement joins TRBV10-1 to TRBJ1-2; D remains ambiguous. The CDR3 runs to 9 residues. Trimming shortened V by 5 bases and J by 9 bases, and 4 bases separated the two germline ends. Germline V lookup: CDR1 WNHNN, CDR2 SYGVQD (reference sequence). CDR3 bases: TGCGCCAGCAGTTTAAGCTACACCTTC. Encoded protein: CASSLSYTF.

The chain employs TRBV4-2 and TRBJ2-5, with TRBD2 matching over 13 bases. The V gene end was trimmed by 5 bases and the J gene end by 5 bases; junction bases not matched to a gene: 5. CDR1 and CDR2 from the germline V gene are LGHNA and YNFKEQ. This CDR3 region has 15 residues. Here the CDR3 reads CASSKPGLAGETQYF. The CDR3 nucleotides read TGTGCCAGCAGCAAACCGGGACTAGCGGGGGAGACCCAGTACTTC.

V and J are TRBV5-6 and TRBJ1-5; a possible D gene is TRBD1 (5 bases). Germline V gene sequence: CDR1 SGHDT, CDR2 YYEEEE. The V end lost 0 bases, the J end lost 1 base, and 8 bases lay between the germline ends. This CDR3 is 15 amino acids long. CDR3 protein: CASSLGAGSNQPQHF. CDR3 nucleotide sequence: TGTGCCAGCAGCTTGGGGGCAGGGAGCAATCAGCCCCAGCATTTT.

There are a few counts of this clone. The chain carries TRBV6-4 and TRBJ2-3; 11 bases match TRBD2. Germline CDR1 reads MRHNA; CDR2 reads SNTAGT. The CDR3 consists of 15 residues. V lost 6 bases and J lost 4; bases outside the gene matches: 6. The CDR3 DNA reads TGTGCCAGCAGCGCACTAGCGGGGGTGGCAGATACGCAGTATTTT. Protein product: CASSALAGVADTQYF.

This rearrangement joins TRBV6-2 or TRBV6-3 to TRBJ2-7; D is possibly TRBD1 (5 bases). The germline V and J ends were trimmed by 7 bases and 1 base, with 14 bases remaining between them. Germline loops: CDR1 MNHEY, CDR2 SVGEGT. The CDR3 contains 14 residues. The CDR3 region has the DNA TGTGCCAGCACCCCTGGGGCCGGATCCTACGAGCAGTACTTC. This translates into CASTPGAGSYEQYF.

This clone showed up just once. This chain uses TRBV25-1 with TRBJ1-2, with unresolved D. Per the germline V gene, CDR1 is MGHDK and CDR2 is SYGVNS. There are 11 residues in the CDR3. Trimming cost V 5 bases and J 8 bases, with 9 bases left between them. CDR3 sequence: CASSYGGGYTF. In DNA form, the CDR3 reads TGTGCCAGCAGTTATGGTGGCGGCTACACCTTC.

The rearrangement links TRBV4-1 to TRBJ2-7, with TRBD2 matching 11 bases. Germline loops: CDR1 MGHRA, CDR2 YSYEKL. J lost 7 bases, V lost 4 bases, and 6 bases had no gene match. The CDR3 sequence is 14 residues long. This CDR3 is CASSLTPSGGEQYF. CDR3 DNA sequence: TGCGCCAGCAGCCTAACCCCTAGCGGGGGGGAGCAGTACTTC.

This sequence joins TRBV5-1 and TRBJ2-7; 8 bases are a match to TRBD2. The V and J ends lost 5 bases and 3 bases, in that order; junction bases with no gene match: 4. Germline lookup yields CDR1 SGHRS and CDR2 YFSETQ. The CDR3 is made up of 13 amino acids. The CDR3, as DNA: TGCGCCAGCAGGGGGACTAGTGGCTACGAGCAGTACTTC. As protein: CASRGTSGYEQYF. The full variable domain, in which reference TRBV5-1 and TRBJ2-7 provide the parts outside the CDR3, is KAGVTQTPRYLIKTRGQQVTLSCSPISGHRSVSWYQQTPGQGLQFLFEYFSETQRNKGNFPGRFSGRQFSNSRSEMNVSTLELGDSALYLCASRGTSGYEQYFGPGTRLTVT.

V gene TRBV30 combines with J gene TRBJ1-5; TRBD1 agrees at 7 bases. Trimming cost V 0 bases and J 2 bases; bases outside gene matches: 10. This CDR3 has 17 amino acids. Germline CDR1 reads GTSNPN; CDR2 reads SVGIG (reference sequence). The CDR3 region has the DNA TGTGCCTGGAGTGTAGCGAGGGGGCGAGGTGGCAATCAGCCCCAGCATTTT. The encoded protein is CAWSVARGRGGNQPQHF.

CDR3 DNA: TGTGCCAGCAGCTTAGATAATAGGGCAGGGGCAAACACTGAAGCTTTCTTT. Its protein product is CASSLDNRAGANTEAFF. The chain couples TRBV7-2 to TRBJ1-1; a weak D match, TRBD1 (6 bases). The CDR3 covers 17 residues. The V and J ends lost 1 base and 2 bases respectively, with 17 bases between them. The germline V gene encodes CDR1 SGHTA and CDR2 FQGNSA. The whole variable domain, remainder taken from reference TRBV7-2 and TRBJ1-1, is GAGVSQSPSNKVTEKGKDVELRCDPISGHTALYWYRQSLGQGLEFLIYFQGNSAPDKSGLPSDRFSAERTGGSVSTLTIQRTQQEDSAVYLCASSLDNRAGANTEAFFGQGTRLTVV.

V and J are TRBV29-1 and TRBJ2-5; 7 bases fit TRBD2. CDR1 is SQVTM and CDR2 is ANQGSEA in the germline V gene. The CDR3 has 16 amino acids. V trimming: 3 bases; J trimming: 4 bases; junction bases outside the gene matches: 14. CDR3 sequence reads: CSVDGRERGPSETQYF. The DNA of the CDR3 is TGCAGCGTTGATGGGCGGGAGAGGGGCCCCTCAGAGACCCAGTACTTC.

The gene calls are TRBV30 and TRBJ2-7; D call uncertain. V lost 0 bases and J lost 6, with 6 bases in between. This CDR3 has 11 amino acids. The germline V gene has CDR1 GTSNPN and CDR2 SVGIG (reference sequence). The CDR3 DNA reads TGTGCCTGGAGTGTAGCCCTCGAGCAGTACTTC. This encodes CAWSVALEQYF.

V usage is TRBV6-5 and J usage is TRBJ1-3; possible D gene TRBD1, 5 bases. V lost 3 bases, J lost 0 bases, and 9 bases lay in between. From germline, CDR1 is MNHEY and CDR2 SVGAGI. This CDR3 has 15 residues. The CDR3 region is CASSYGHYSGNTIYF. The CDR3 bases are TGTGCCAGCAGTTATGGACATTACTCTGGAAACACCATATATTTT.